The next 6 T cell receptor beta chains were all read from a single sample in a study of T cell responses to AZD1222 COVID-19 vaccine. TCRdb's copy holds only in-frame clones and misses some; the assay was immunoSEQ multiplex PCR. The data hold approximately 75,000 clones, with over 75% observed a single time. Here the sequenced sample was peripheral blood, taken 28 days after the second AZD1222 dose. The receptors derive from an adult who received the AZD1222 COVID-19 vaccine.

In this sample, this clone turned up a few times. V usage is TRBV12-2 and J usage is TRBJ2-4. TRBV12-2 is a pseudogene segment. This CDR3 has 16 amino acids. CDR3 DNA sequence: TGTGCAAGTCGCTTGGCAGATTTGTGGGTCAAAAACATTCAGTACTTC. This translates into CASRLADLWVKNIQYF.

V and J are TRBV4-1 and TRBJ1-3; no clear D gene. The V gene lost 1 base and the J gene lost 2 bases, with 6 bases spanning the gap. The CDR3 length is 14 residues. Germline values: CDR1 MGHRA, CDR2 YSYEKL. As DNA, the CDR3 is TGCGCCAGCAGCCAAGGAAAGCCTGGAAACACCATATATTTT. As protein: CASSQGKPGNTIYF.

V is TRBV15 and J is TRBJ1-3; maybe TRBD1 (5 bases). Germline V gives CDR1 LNHNV, CDR2 YYDKDF (reference sequence). V was trimmed by 2 bases and J by 0 bases, leaving 11 bases between them. The CDR3 length is 16 residues. Written as DNA, the CDR3 is TGTGCCACCAGCAGATCCTACGACAGCTCTGGAAACACCATATATTTT. The encoded protein is CATSRSYDSSGNTIYF.

This chain links TRBV3-1 (or the pseudogene TRBV3-2) with TRBJ2-6; 7 bases line up with TRBD1. Germline loops: CDR1 LGHDT, CDR2 YNNKEL (reference sequence). The CDR3 sequence is 18 residues long. The V and J ends lost 4 bases and 0 bases, in that order; junction bases with no gene match: 9. This CDR3 reads CASSLRDSLLSGANVLTF. CDR3 DNA: TGTGCCAGCAGCCTCCGGGACAGTCTCCTCTCTGGGGCCAACGTCCTGACTTTC.

The chain couples TRBV6-6 to TRBJ2-2; TRBD2 is a possible D gene (5 bases). Trimming cost V 0 bases and J 5 bases, with 10 bases left between them. There are 15 residues in the CDR3. Germline V gene data show CDR1 as MNHNY and CDR2 as SVGAGI (reference sequence). The CDR3 region has the DNA TGTGCCAGCAGTTACTCCAGGACGGGGACCGGGGAGCTGTTTTTT. This sequence encodes CASSYSRTGTGELFF.

The chain couples TRBV5-5 to TRBJ1-6; 7 positions match TRBD1. J gave up 6 bases and V 3 bases, and 3 bases lay outside the gene matches. CDR3 length equals 14 residues. The germline V gene has CDR1 SGHKS and CDR2 YYEKEE (reference sequence). This CDR3 is CASSSGQINSPLHF. DNA for the CDR3: TGTGCCAGCAGCTCGGGACAGATTAATTCACCCCTCCACTTT.